Listed below are T cell receptor beta chains from one sample, sequenced in a study of response to subunit inactivated influenza vaccine. TCRdb itself ran the RT-PCR reads through MiXCR, one entry per CDR3 protein. This sample carries about 190,000 distinct CDR3 sequences, roughly 14% of them seen once, and the ten largest clones take approximately 24%. This specimen consisted of CD8+ T cells sorted from PBMCs, obtained roughly 5 days after vaccination. These receptors all come from a man in his fifties or sixties who received an inactivated influenza vaccine. The CDR3 runs from the conserved cysteine through the conserved F or W. Fields, in order: D gene, J gene, V gene, clone size, CDR3 protein, CDR3 DNA. The D gene is left open where the match is weak. Size values are once, few and many counts, or a class for expanded clones, and some rows have none.

d_gene: .
j_gene: TRBJ1-2
v_gene: TRBV11-2
abundance: .
CDR3aa: CASSLVFGGGYTF
CDR3nt: TGTGCCAGCAGCTTAGTTTTCGGGGGTGGCTACACCTTC

d_gene: .
j_gene: TRBJ1-5
v_gene: TRBV29-1
abundance: .
CDR3aa: CSVRETGPSNQPQHF
CDR3nt: TGCAGCGTCCGTGAAACAGGACCTAGCAATCAGCCCCAGCATTTT

d_gene: TRBD2
j_gene: TRBJ2-7
v_gene: TRBV4-2
abundance: .
CDR3aa: CASSQERLAGGLAYEQYF
CDR3nt: TGTGCCAGCAGCCAGGAACGACTAGCGGGAGGCCTCGCCTACGAGCAGTACTTC

d_gene: TRBD1
j_gene: TRBJ2-1
v_gene: TRBV29-1
abundance: many
CDR3aa: CSVEGPGGGSNEQFF
CDR3nt: TGCAGCGTTGAGGGTCCAGGGGGCGGATCGAATGAGCAGTTCTTC

d_gene: .
j_gene: TRBJ2-3
v_gene: TRBV9
abundance: few
CDR3aa: CASSVVGGGVADTQYF
CDR3nt: TGTGCCAGCAGCGTAGTTGGAGGGGGGGTCGCAGATACGCAGTATTTT

d_gene: .
j_gene: TRBJ1-1
v_gene: TRBV6-5
abundance: few
CDR3aa: CASSYFRGPNTEAFF
CDR3nt: TGTGCCAGCAGTTACTTCCGGGGACCGAACACTGAAGCTTTCTTT

d_gene: TRBD1
j_gene: TRBJ1-2
v_gene: TRBV2
abundance: once
CDR3aa: CASSYRGIGYGYTF
CDR3nt: TGTGCCAGCAGTTACAGGGGGATAGGCTATGGCTACACCTTC

d_gene: .
j_gene: TRBJ2-7
v_gene: TRBV29-1
abundance: few
CDR3aa: CSVSLRNRVSYEQYF
CDR3nt: TGCAGCGTTTCCTTGCGCAACAGGGTTAGCTACGAGCAGTACTTC

d_gene: .
j_gene: TRBJ2-3
v_gene: TRBV28
abundance: .
CDR3aa: CASSLISVLDTQYF
CDR3nt: TGTGCCAGCAGTTTAATCTCAGTATTAGATACGCAGTATTTT

d_gene: .
j_gene: TRBJ1-1
v_gene: TRBV28
abundance: .
CDR3aa: CASSVVPSTEAFF
CDR3nt: TGTGCCAGCAGCGTCGTTCCCTCCACTGAAGCTTTCTTT

d_gene: TRBD1
j_gene: TRBJ2-1
v_gene: TRBV25-1
abundance: .
CDR3aa: CASSEGGQGGEFSYNEQFF
CDR3nt: TGTGCCAGCAGTGAGGGGGGACAGGGGGGAGAATTCTCCTACAATGAGCAGTTCTTC

d_gene: .
j_gene: TRBJ2-7
v_gene: TRBV28
abundance: .
CDR3aa: CASQGSGYEQYF
CDR3nt: TGTGCCAGCCAGGGTTCGGGCTACGAGCAGTACTTC

d_gene: .
j_gene: TRBJ2-1
v_gene: TRBV4-3
abundance: few
CDR3aa: CASSQTRGTYNEQFF
CDR3nt: TGCGCCAGCAGCCAAACTAGGGGAACCTACAATGAGCAGTTCTTC

d_gene: TRBD2
j_gene: TRBJ2-7
v_gene: TRBV29-1
abundance: few
CDR3aa: CSVSSGSSYEQYF
CDR3nt: TGCAGCGTGAGTAGCGGGAGCTCCTACGAGCAGTACTTC

d_gene: TRBD1
j_gene: TRBJ2-2
v_gene: TRBV15
abundance: .
CDR3aa: CATSRDRGTANTGELFF
CDR3nt: TGTGCCACCAGCAGAGACAGGGGGACAGCGAACACCGGGGAGCTGTTTTTT

d_gene: TRBD2
j_gene: TRBJ2-1
v_gene: TRBV20-1
abundance: many
CDR3aa: CSARDRLADYEQFF
CDR3nt: TGCAGTGCTAGAGATCGACTAGCGGATTATGAGCAGTTCTTC

d_gene: .
j_gene: TRBJ2-5
v_gene: TRBV12-3/TRBV12-4
abundance: many
CDR3aa: CASSFEGTQYF
CDR3nt: TGTGCCAGCAGTTTTGAGGGTACCCAGTACTTC

d_gene: .
j_gene: TRBJ2-6
v_gene: TRBV7-2
abundance: few
CDR3aa: CASSLFSGANVLTF
CDR3nt: TGTGCCAGCAGCTTATTCTCTGGGGCCAACGTCCTGACTTTC

d_gene: .
j_gene: TRBJ2-7
v_gene: TRBV4-1
abundance: .
CDR3aa: CASSQHGPYEQYF
CDR3nt: TGCGCCAGCAGCCAACACGGACCCTACGAGCAGTACTTC

d_gene: TRBD1
j_gene: TRBJ2-5
v_gene: TRBV7-7
abundance: few
CDR3aa: CASSFPRQGEETQYF
CDR3nt: TGTGCCAGCAGCTTCCCCCGACAGGGGGAAGAGACCCAGTACTTC

d_gene: TRBD2
j_gene: TRBJ2-4
v_gene: TRBV20-1
abundance: .
CDR3aa: CSARDSGGGQNIQYF
CDR3nt: TGCAGTGCTAGAGATAGCGGGGGGGGCCAAAACATTCAGTACTTC

d_gene: .
j_gene: TRBJ2-3
v_gene: TRBV11-3
abundance: once
CDR3aa: CASSLSVLDTQYF
CDR3nt: TGTGCCAGCAGCTTAAGTGTTCTAGATACGCAGTATTTT

d_gene: .
j_gene: TRBJ2-2
v_gene: TRBV4-2
abundance: .
CDR3aa: CASSPHSAPGELFF
CDR3nt: TGTGCCAGCAGCCCGCACAGTGCGCCCGGGGAGCTGTTTTTT

d_gene: .
j_gene: TRBJ2-1
v_gene: TRBV3-2
abundance: .
CDR3aa: CACSPGQGVYNEQFF
CDR3nt: TGTGCCTGCAGCCCGGGACAGGGAGTGTACAATGAGCAGTTCTTC

d_gene: TRBD2
j_gene: TRBJ2-1
v_gene: TRBV6-9
abundance: .
CDR3aa: CASSYWNSGGGEQFF
CDR3nt: TGTGCCAGCAGTTATTGGAATAGCGGGGGAGGTGAGCAGTTCTTC

d_gene: TRBD2
j_gene: TRBJ2-7
v_gene: TRBV6-2/TRBV6-3
abundance: few
CDR3aa: CASSQGLAGFIHEQYF
CDR3nt: TGTGCCAGCAGTCAAGGACTAGCGGGATTTATCCACGAGCAGTACTTC

d_gene: .
j_gene: TRBJ2-7
v_gene: TRBV28
abundance: .
CDR3aa: CASSPTVVTYEQYF
CDR3nt: TGTGCCAGCAGTCCAACGGTAGTAACATACGAGCAGTACTTC

d_gene: .
j_gene: TRBJ2-2
v_gene: TRBV7-8
abundance: few
CDR3aa: CASIPGILSGELFF
CDR3nt: TGTGCCAGCATCCCCGGGATCCTGAGCGGGGAGCTGTTTTTT

d_gene: TRBD1
j_gene: TRBJ2-5
v_gene: TRBV5-6
abundance: .
CDR3aa: CASSYPQGRETQYF
CDR3nt: TGTGCCAGCAGCTACCCACAGGGGCGAGAGACCCAGTACTTC

d_gene: .
j_gene: TRBJ2-4
v_gene: TRBV27
abundance: few
CDR3aa: CASSESRGLAKNIQYF
CDR3nt: TGTGCCAGCAGTGAATCGCGGGGACTAGCCAAAAACATTCAGTACTTC

d_gene: .
j_gene: TRBJ1-5
v_gene: TRBV7-2
abundance: .
CDR3aa: CASSLQPTVLSNQPQHF
CDR3nt: TGTGCCAGCAGCCTTCAACCGACAGTCCTTAGCAATCAGCCCCAGCATTTT

d_gene: TRBD2
j_gene: TRBJ2-5
v_gene: TRBV28
abundance: many
CDR3aa: CASSPGTSGDQETQYF
CDR3nt: TGTGCCAGCAGTCCAGGGACTAGCGGGGACCAAGAGACCCAGTACTTC

d_gene: .
j_gene: TRBJ2-4
v_gene: TRBV10-3
abundance: many
CDR3aa: CAISGDGGAVDIQYF
CDR3nt: TGTGCCATCAGTGGGGATGGGGGGGCCGTGGACATTCAGTACTTC

d_gene: TRBD2
j_gene: TRBJ2-1
v_gene: TRBV4-2
abundance: .
CDR3aa: CASSRTSGRAYNEQFF
CDR3nt: TGTGCCAGCAGCCGCACTAGCGGGAGGGCCTACAATGAGCAGTTCTTC

d_gene: .
j_gene: TRBJ2-1
v_gene: TRBV4-3
abundance: many
CDR3aa: CASSQESSSGNEQFF
CDR3nt: TGCGCCAGCAGCCAAGAGTCTAGCTCGGGCAATGAGCAGTTCTTC

d_gene: .
j_gene: TRBJ2-1
v_gene: TRBV7-9
abundance: .
CDR3aa: CASVPEKQDEQFF
CDR3nt: TGTGCCAGCGTCCCGGAAAAACAAGATGAGCAGTTCTTC

d_gene: .
j_gene: TRBJ2-7
v_gene: TRBV29-1
abundance: .
CDR3aa: CSVEGGDYEQYF
CDR3nt: TGCAGCGTTGAGGGGGGAGACTACGAGCAGTACTTC

d_gene: .
j_gene: TRBJ2-7
v_gene: TRBV6-2/TRBV6-3
abundance: .
CDR3aa: CASSTTSLIGEQYF
CDR3nt: TGTGCCAGCAGTACGACAAGCCTTATTGGCGAGCAGTACTTC

d_gene: .
j_gene: TRBJ2-7
v_gene: TRBV10-3
abundance: few
CDR3aa: CAISESGEEPYEQYF
CDR3nt: TGTGCCATCAGTGAGTCGGGGGAGGAACCGTACGAGCAGTACTTC

d_gene: .
j_gene: TRBJ2-7
v_gene: TRBV28
abundance: .
CDR3aa: CASSSPNFPIEQYF
CDR3nt: TGTGCCAGCAGTTCCCCGAACTTTCCGATCGAGCAGTACTTC

d_gene: .
j_gene: TRBJ2-5
v_gene: TRBV12-3/TRBV12-4
abundance: many
CDR3aa: CASRSAPTETQYF
CDR3nt: TGTGCCAGCAGGTCAGCCCCCACAGAGACCCAGTACTTC

d_gene: .
j_gene: TRBJ2-2
v_gene: TRBV5-1
abundance: few
CDR3aa: CASSLVFGQINTGELFF
CDR3nt: TGCGCCAGCAGCTTGGTTTTCGGACAGATTAACACCGGGGAGCTGTTTTTT

d_gene: .
j_gene: TRBJ2-1
v_gene: TRBV13
abundance: many
CDR3aa: CASSKSNEQFF
CDR3nt: TGTGCCAGCAGCAAAAGCAATGAGCAGTTCTTC

d_gene: TRBD2
j_gene: TRBJ2-7
v_gene: TRBV10-2
abundance: few
CDR3aa: CASSGSGSYEQYF
CDR3nt: TGCGCCAGCAGTGGTAGCGGGAGCTACGAGCAGTACTTC

d_gene: .
j_gene: TRBJ2-1
v_gene: TRBV5-5
abundance: .
CDR3aa: CASSLEGGPGYEQFF
CDR3nt: TGTGCCAGCAGCTTGGAGGGGGGGCCGGGATATGAGCAGTTCTTC

d_gene: TRBD1
j_gene: TRBJ2-3
v_gene: TRBV5-5
abundance: few
CDR3aa: CASSLGGGVPDTQYF
CDR3nt: TGTGCCAGCAGCTTGGGAGGGGGCGTCCCGGATACGCAGTATTTT

d_gene: .
j_gene: TRBJ1-1
v_gene: TRBV12-3/TRBV12-4
abundance: few
CDR3aa: CASSLGTWVDFF
CDR3nt: TGTGCCAGCAGTTTAGGTACTTGGGTTGATTTCTTT

d_gene: TRBD1
j_gene: TRBJ2-1
v_gene: TRBV7-9
abundance: .
CDR3aa: CASSQGQGEFF
CDR3nt: TGTGCCAGCAGCCAAGGACAGGGCGAGTTCTTC

d_gene: TRBD1
j_gene: TRBJ2-7
v_gene: TRBV7-8
abundance: .
CDR3aa: CASSPRTGVMYEQYF
CDR3nt: TGTGCCAGCAGCCCAAGGACAGGGGTCATGTACGAGCAGTACTTC

d_gene: TRBD1
j_gene: TRBJ2-1
v_gene: TRBV14
abundance: .
CDR3aa: CASSPDREYNEQFF
CDR3nt: TGTGCCAGCAGCCCGGACAGGGAATACAATGAGCAGTTCTTC

d_gene: TRBD1
j_gene: TRBJ2-2
v_gene: TRBV5-6
abundance: few
CDR3aa: CASSLDRVLTGELFF
CDR3nt: TGTGCCAGCAGCCTGGACAGGGTGCTCACCGGGGAGCTGTTTTTT

d_gene: TRBD1
j_gene: TRBJ1-5
v_gene: TRBV6-1
abundance: few
CDR3aa: CASSELRGQQPQHF
CDR3nt: TGTGCCAGCAGTGAACTAAGGGGGCAACAGCCCCAGCATTTT

d_gene: TRBD1
j_gene: TRBJ2-7
v_gene: TRBV2
abundance: .
CDR3aa: CASRRGTGVSHEQYF
CDR3nt: TGTGCCAGCAGGAGAGGGACAGGGGTCAGTCACGAGCAGTACTTC

d_gene: .
j_gene: TRBJ2-6
v_gene: TRBV3-2
abundance: .
CDR3aa: CAFSSWTSLRTGANVLTF
CDR3nt: TGTGCCTTCAGTTCATGGACATCCCTAAGAACTGGGGCCAACGTCCTGACTTTC

d_gene: TRBD1
j_gene: TRBJ2-1
v_gene: TRBV4-3
abundance: few
CDR3aa: CASSPAGTGVNEQFF
CDR3nt: TGCGCCAGCAGCCCCGCCGGGACAGGAGTAAATGAGCAGTTCTTC